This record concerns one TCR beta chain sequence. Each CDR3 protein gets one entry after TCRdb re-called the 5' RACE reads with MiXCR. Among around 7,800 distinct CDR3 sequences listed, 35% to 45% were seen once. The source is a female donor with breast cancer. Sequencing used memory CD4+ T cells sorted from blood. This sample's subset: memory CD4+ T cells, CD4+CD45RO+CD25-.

CDR3: CASSSRDRAYEQYF. In DNA form, the CDR3 reads TGTGCCAGCAGCTCCCGCGACAGGGCCTACGAGCAGTACTTC. The chain is built from TRBV7-9 and TRBJ2-7; 7 bases match TRBD1. The CDR3 loop spans 14 amino acids. Germline CDR1 reads SEHNR; CDR2 reads FQNEAQ (reference sequence). V was pared by 4 bases and J by 2 bases, with 5 bases of the junction left unmatched.